Listed below are T cell receptor beta chains from one sample, sequenced in a study of early T cells in non-severe SARS-CoV-2 infection. TCRdb fed the 5' RACE reads into MiXCR, producing one record per CDR3 protein. The data show 40,000 to 60,000 distinct CDR3 sequences, about 10% seen once. Sequencing was done on a sample of whole blood. These receptors all stem from an adult who was a healthcare worker with PCR-confirmed SARS-CoV-2 infection or an uninfected control (not recorded which). CDR3s include the opening cysteine and the closing phenylalanine or tryptophan. The D gene is left open where the match is weak. Clone size is given for some rows only: seen once, a few or many times, or a class if the clone is expanded.

J gene | clone size | V gene | D gene | CDR3 DNA | CDR3 protein
TRBJ2-1 | NA | TRBV12-3/TRBV12-4 | TRBD2 | TGTGCCAGCAGTTTCCCTCGCGGGAGAGGAGTGAATGAGCAGTTCTTC | CASSFPRGRGVNEQFF
TRBJ1-1 | many | TRBV6-5 | NA | TGTGCCAGCAGGGCCGGGCCTCACACTGAAGCTTTCTTT | CASRAGPHTEAFF
TRBJ2-7 | NA | TRBV27 | TRBD1 | TGTGCCAGCAGGAGGCCGGGACAGGCGTCGCGCGAGCAGTACTTC | CASRRPGQASREQYF
TRBJ1-5 | many | TRBV5-1 | TRBD1 | TGCGCCAGCAGCTTGGATGGACAGGGCAGGAATCAGCCCCAGCATTTT | CASSLDGQGRNQPQHF
TRBJ1-4 | many | TRBV18 | NA | TGTGCCAGCTCCCCTTACGGGGGTGCAACTAATGAAAAACTGTTTTTT | CASSPYGGATNEKLFF
TRBJ2-7 | few | TRBV20-1 | NA | TGCAGTGCTAGGAGGCAGGGCAACTACGAGCAGTACTTC | CSARRQGNYEQYF
TRBJ2-2 | few | TRBV20-1 | NA | TGCAGTGCTAGACCCGCGGACAGGAACACCGGGGAGCTGTTTTTT | CSARPADRNTGELFF
TRBJ1-1 | medium-sized | TRBV12-3/TRBV12-4 | TRBD1 | TGTGCCAGCAGTTTAACAGGGGGAAACACTGAAGCTTTCTTT | CASSLTGGNTEAFF
TRBJ2-5 | few | TRBV7-6 | TRBD2 | TGTGCCAGCAGCTCCGAACTAGCGGGAATCATGGAGACCCAGTACTTC | CASSSELAGIMETQYF
TRBJ2-1 | NA | TRBV4-1 | NA | TGCGCCAGCAGCTCGCGGATCCTCAATGAGCAGTTCTTC | CASSSRILNEQFF
TRBJ2-7 | NA | TRBV28 | TRBD1 | TGTGCCAGCAGGAGCCGGACAGGGGGCGGGTACGAGCAGTACTTC | CASRSRTGGGYEQYF
TRBJ1-1 | many | TRBV6-5 | TRBD1 | TGTGCCAGCAGTTACCCCCCCCGGACAGGGCGGACTGAAGCTTTCTTT | CASSYPPRTGRTEAFF
TRBJ2-7 | many | TRBV4-1 | NA | TGCGCCAGCAGCCAAGAATTCGGACCCGAGCAGTACTTC | CASSQEFGPEQYF
TRBJ1-1 | NA | TRBV7-9 | NA | TGTGCCAGCAGCTTCCCCCGGGGCGGCCAGAACACTGAAGCTTTCTTT | CASSFPRGGQNTEAFF
TRBJ2-7 | NA | TRBV6-5 | TRBD1 | TGTGCCAGCAGTTTCCTGGACAGGGGGCGCGCCGAGCAGTACTTC | CASSFLDRGRAEQYF
TRBJ1-2 | many | TRBV27 | TRBD1 | TGTGCCAGCAGCTCAAGACAGGGCAGCTTTAACTATGGCTACACCTTC | CASSSRQGSFNYGYTF
TRBJ1-1 | NA | TRBV28 | NA | TGTGCCAGCAGTTGGCTGAGACGGTCCCTCATGAACACTGAAGCTTTCTTT | CASSWLRRSLMNTEAFF
TRBJ2-7 | NA | TRBV20-1 | TRBD2 | TGCAGTGTTGGGCGGGAGATCTACGAGCAGTACTTC | CSVGREIYEQYF
TRBJ2-1 | NA | TRBV9 | NA | TGTGCCAGCAGCGTAGAGGCGAGTTACTCCTACAATGAGCAGTTCTTC | CASSVEASYSYNEQFF
TRBJ2-5 | many | TRBV18 | NA | TGTGCCAGCTCACCCGACAGGAGACCAGAGACCCAGTACTTC | CASSPDRRPETQYF
TRBJ2-7 | few | TRBV7-9 | TRBD2 | TGTGCCAGCAGCTTAGGACTAGCAACCCACGAGCAGTACTTC | CASSLGLATHEQYF
TRBJ1-5 | many | TRBV19 | NA | TGTGCCAGTAGTATAGTTGTCAATCAGCCCCAGCATTTT | CASSIVVNQPQHF
TRBJ2-3 | NA | TRBV7-2 | NA | TGTGCCAGCAGCCCCCTGGGCAGAACTAGCACAGATACGCAGTATTTT | CASSPLGRTSTDTQYF
TRBJ1-3 | NA | TRBV7-2 | NA | TGTGCCAGCAGCCCCTCAACCTCTGGAAACACCATATATTTT | CASSPSTSGNTIYF
TRBJ2-1 | many | TRBV12-3/TRBV12-4 | NA | TGTGCCAGCAGTCTCCACTCTCTCCAGGAGCAGTTCTTC | CASSLHSLQEQFF
TRBJ1-1 | few | TRBV7-2 | NA | TGTGCCAGCAGGGGCGCGAACACTGAAGCTTTCTTT | CASRGANTEAFF
TRBJ2-7 | many | TRBV28 | TRBD2 | TGTGCCAGCAGTTTCCCTAGCGGGAGGGGACACGAGCAGTACTTC | CASSFPSGRGHEQYF
TRBJ1-5 | many | TRBV15 | TRBD1 | TGTGCCACCAGCACTAGGACAGGGCCCAATCAGCCCCAGCATTTT | CATSTRTGPNQPQHF
TRBJ1-2 | many | TRBV20-1 | TRBD1 | TGCAGTGCAATACCGGGACAGGGTTTACTACTCTATGGCTACACCTTC | CSAIPGQGLLLYGYTF
TRBJ2-7 | many | TRBV5-1 | TRBD1 | TGCGCCAGCAGAGATCACGCTGGGACAGGGGGCGCAGCGTCCTACGAGCAGTACTTC | CASRDHAGTGGAASYEQYF
TRBJ2-1 | NA | TRBV27 | NA | TGTGCCAGCAGTTTAAAAGGGGGAGGTATGAGCAATGAGCAGTTCTTC | CASSLKGGGMSNEQFF
TRBJ1-5 | few | TRBV4-1 | NA | TGCGCCAGCAGCCAAGCAGGACAGAACAATCAGCCCCAGCATTTT | CASSQAGQNNQPQHF